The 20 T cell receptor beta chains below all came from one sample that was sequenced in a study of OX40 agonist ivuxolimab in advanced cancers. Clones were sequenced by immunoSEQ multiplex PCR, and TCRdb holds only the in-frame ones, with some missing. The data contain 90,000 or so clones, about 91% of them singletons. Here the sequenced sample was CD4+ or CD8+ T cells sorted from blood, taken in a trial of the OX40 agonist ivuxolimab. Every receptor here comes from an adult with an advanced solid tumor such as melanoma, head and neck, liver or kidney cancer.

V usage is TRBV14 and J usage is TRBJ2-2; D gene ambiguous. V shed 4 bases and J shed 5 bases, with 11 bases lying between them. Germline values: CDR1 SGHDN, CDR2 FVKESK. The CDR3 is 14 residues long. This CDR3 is CASSLRVSTGELFF. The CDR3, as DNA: TGTGCCAGCAGCCTTCGGGTCTCGACCGGGGAGCTGTTTTTT.

CDR3 nucleotides: TGCGCCAGCAGCCTTCAGGCGACTAATGAAAAACTGTTTTTT. Amino acids: CASSLQATNEKLFF. The rearrangement links TRBV5-1 to TRBJ1-4; no clear D. The V and J ends lost 4 bases and 2 bases respectively, with 9 bases between them. Germline CDR1 SGHRS, CDR2 YFSETQ. The CDR3 has 14 residues.

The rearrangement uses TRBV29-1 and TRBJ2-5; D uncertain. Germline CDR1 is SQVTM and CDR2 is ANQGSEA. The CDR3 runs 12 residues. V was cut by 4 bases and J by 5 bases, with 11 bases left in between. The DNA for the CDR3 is TGCAGCGTTGTTTCCGGGTGGGAGACCCAGTACTTC. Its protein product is CSVVSGWETQYF.

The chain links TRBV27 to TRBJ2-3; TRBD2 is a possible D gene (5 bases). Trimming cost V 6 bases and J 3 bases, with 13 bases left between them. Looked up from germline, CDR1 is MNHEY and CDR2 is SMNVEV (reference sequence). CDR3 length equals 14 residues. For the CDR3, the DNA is TGTGCCAGCAGCTCCTGGACGGGAACAGATACGCAGTATTTT. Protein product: CASSSWTGTDTQYF.

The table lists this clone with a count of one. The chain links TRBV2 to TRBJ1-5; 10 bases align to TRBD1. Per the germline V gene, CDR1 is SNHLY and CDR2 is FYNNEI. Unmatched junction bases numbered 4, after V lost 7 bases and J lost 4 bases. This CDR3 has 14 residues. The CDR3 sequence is CASTGQGDNQPQHF. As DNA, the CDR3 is TGTGCCAGCACTGGACAGGGGGATAATCAGCCCCAGCATTTT.

CDR3 sequence reads: CASSPTPTAYEQYF. The CDR3 region has the DNA TGTGCCAGTAGTCCCACCCCCACCGCCTACGAGCAGTACTTC. The chain carries TRBV19 and TRBJ2-7; D not certain. Deletions cut 5 bases from V and 2 bases from J, with 13 bases between. CDR1 and CDR2 (germline): LNHDA, SQIVND (reference sequence). This CDR3 is built from 14 residues.

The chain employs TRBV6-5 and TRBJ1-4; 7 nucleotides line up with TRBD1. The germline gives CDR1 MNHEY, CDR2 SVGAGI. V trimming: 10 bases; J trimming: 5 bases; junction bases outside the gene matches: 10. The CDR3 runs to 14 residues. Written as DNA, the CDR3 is TGTGCCACCAAGGGACAGTTCCAAAATGAAAAACTGTTTTTT. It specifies CATKGQFQNEKLFF.

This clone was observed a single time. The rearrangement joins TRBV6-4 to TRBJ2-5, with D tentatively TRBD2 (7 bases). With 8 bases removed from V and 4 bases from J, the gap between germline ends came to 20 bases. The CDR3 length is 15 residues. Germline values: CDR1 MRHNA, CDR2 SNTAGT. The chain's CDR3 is CASALGRGAPETQYF. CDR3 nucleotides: TGTGCCAGCGCGCTTGGCCGGGGGGCGCCAGAGACCCAGTACTTC.

The CDR3 is CASSLSPGQAEPQHF. CDR3 coding DNA: TGTGCCAGCAGTTTATCACCGGGACAGGCTGAGCCCCAGCATTTT. The rearrangement links TRBV28 to TRBJ1-5; 8 bases are a match to TRBD1. Losses at the gene ends were 1 base for V and 8 bases for J; bases not matched to a gene: 7. CDR1 is MDHEN, CDR2 SYDVKM, per germline. This CDR3 is built from 15 residues.

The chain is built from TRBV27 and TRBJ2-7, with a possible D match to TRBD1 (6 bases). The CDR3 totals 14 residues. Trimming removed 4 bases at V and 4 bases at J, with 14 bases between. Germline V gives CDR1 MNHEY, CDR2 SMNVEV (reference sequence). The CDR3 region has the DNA TGTGCCAGCAGTTCACCGAAAGGGGGTTACGAGCAGTACTTC. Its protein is CASSSPKGGYEQYF.

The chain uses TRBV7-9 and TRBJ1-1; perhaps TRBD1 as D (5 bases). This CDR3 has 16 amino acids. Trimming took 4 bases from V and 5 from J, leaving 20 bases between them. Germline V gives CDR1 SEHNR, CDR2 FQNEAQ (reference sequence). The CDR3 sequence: CASSSHSGRGITEAFF. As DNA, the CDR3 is TGTGCCAGCAGCTCTCACTCCGGCCGGGGGATAACTGAAGCTTTCTTT.

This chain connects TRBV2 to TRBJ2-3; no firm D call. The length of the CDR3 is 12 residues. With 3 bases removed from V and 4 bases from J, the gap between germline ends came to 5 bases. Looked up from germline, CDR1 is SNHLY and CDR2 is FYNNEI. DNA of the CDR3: TGTGCCAGCAGTGATAATGCAGATACGCAGTATTTT. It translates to CASSDNADTQYF.

The CDR3 sequence: CASREHRGDTEAFF. Here the CDR3 DNA reads TGCGCCAGCAGGGAGCATCGGGGGGACACTGAAGCTTTCTTT. This chain links TRBV10-1 with TRBJ1-1; D perhaps matches TRBD1 (5 bases). V was cut by 6 bases and J by 3 bases, with 14 bases left in between. This CDR3 has 14 residues. Germline-derived CDR1 and CDR2 are WNHNN and SYGVQD (reference sequence).

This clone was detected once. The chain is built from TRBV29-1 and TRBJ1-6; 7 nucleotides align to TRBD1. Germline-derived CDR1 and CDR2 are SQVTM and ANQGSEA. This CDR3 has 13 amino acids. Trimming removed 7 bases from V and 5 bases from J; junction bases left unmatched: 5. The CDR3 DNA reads TGCAGCGCCAGGGACAGTAATAATTCACCCCTCCACTTT. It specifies CSARDSNNSPLHF.

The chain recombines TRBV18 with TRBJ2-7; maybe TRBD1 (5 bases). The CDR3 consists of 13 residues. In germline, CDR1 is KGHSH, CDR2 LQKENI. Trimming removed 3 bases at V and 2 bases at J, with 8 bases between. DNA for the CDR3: TGTGCCAGCTCACCCCGACAGACCTACGAGCAGTACTTC. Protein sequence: CASSPRQTYEQYF.

The CDR3 DNA follows: TGTGCCAGTAATTATGCGGGAGGTCTCTACAATGAGCAGTTCTTC. Translated, it gives CASNYAGGLYNEQFF. V gene TRBV19 combines with J gene TRBJ2-1; TRBD2 aligns across 8 bases. Losses at the gene ends were 7 bases for V and 3 bases for J; bases not matched to a gene: 8. Per the germline V gene, CDR1 is LNHDA and CDR2 is SQIVND (reference sequence). The CDR3 has 15 residues. The full variable domain, rest sourced from reference TRBV19 and TRBJ2-1, is DGGITQSPKYLFRKEGQNVTLSCEQNLNHDAMYWYRQDPGQGLRLIYYSQIVNDFQKGDIAEGYSVSREKKESFPLTVTSAQKNPTAFYLCASNYAGGLYNEQFFGPGTRLTVL.

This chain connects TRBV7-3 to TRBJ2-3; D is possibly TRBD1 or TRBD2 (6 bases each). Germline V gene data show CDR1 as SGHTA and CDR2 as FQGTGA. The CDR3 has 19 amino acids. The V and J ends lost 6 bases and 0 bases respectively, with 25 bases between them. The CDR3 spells CASRPWRAPGDISTDTQYF. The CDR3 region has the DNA TGTGCCAGCAGGCCATGGCGGGCCCCGGGGGACATTAGCACAGATACGCAGTATTTT.

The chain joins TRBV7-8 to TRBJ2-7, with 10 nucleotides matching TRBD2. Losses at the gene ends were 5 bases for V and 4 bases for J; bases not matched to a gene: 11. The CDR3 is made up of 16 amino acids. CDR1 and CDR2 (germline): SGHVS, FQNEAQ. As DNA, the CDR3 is TGTGCCAGCAGCCATTCCGTCCTAGCGGGAGATTACGAGCAGTACTTC. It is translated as CASSHSVLAGDYEQYF.

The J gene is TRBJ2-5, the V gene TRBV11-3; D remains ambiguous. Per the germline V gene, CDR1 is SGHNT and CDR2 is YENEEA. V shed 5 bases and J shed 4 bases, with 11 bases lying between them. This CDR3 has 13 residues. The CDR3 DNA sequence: TGTGCCAGCAGCAAGCCAGGACGAGAGACCCAGTACTTC. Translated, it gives CASSKPGRETQYF.

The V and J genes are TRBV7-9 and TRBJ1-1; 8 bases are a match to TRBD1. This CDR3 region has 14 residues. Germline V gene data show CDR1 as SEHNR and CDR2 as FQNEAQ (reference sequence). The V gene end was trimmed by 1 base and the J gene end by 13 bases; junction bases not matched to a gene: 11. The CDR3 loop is CASSLGTGPDSGFF. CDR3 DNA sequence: TGTGCCAGCAGCTTAGGGACAGGGCCCGACTCGGGTTTCTTT. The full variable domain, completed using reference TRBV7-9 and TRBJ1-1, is DTGVSQNPRHKITKRGQNVTFRCDPISEHNRLYWYRQTLGQGPEFLTYFQNEAQLEKSRLLSDRFSAERPKGSFSTLEIQRTEQGDSAMYLCASSLGTGPDSGFFGQGTRLTVV.